These 27 T cell receptor delta chains came from one sample sequenced in a study of γδ T cells in repeated Plasmodium falciparum infection (dated by TCRdb to 2020 to 2022). The library was obtained by multiplex PCR. TCRdb names Illumina MiSeq as the instrument used. Clonotypes were called again by TCRdb from the public reads via CATT, and duplicate nucleotide sequences were then merged into one entry. The sample table holds 93,000 or so delta-chain clones, of which over 0.75% were seen once. The ten largest make up around 9.6% of the sample. Vgamma9/Vdelta2+ and Vdelta2-negative gammadelta T cell populations were flow-sorted from peripheral blood mononuclear cells for bulk TCR repertoire analysis. The material sequenced was gamma-delta T cells from blood. These receptors came from a pool of human donors (malaria-infected and uninfected, not separated).

This clone was detected a few times. The amino acid sequence in TCRdb belongs to a much larger clone and departs from this DNA's translation at residue 6, likely a sequencing read error; the sequence shown is translated from the DNA. The V call is TRDV1, the J call TRDJ1; 8 bases match TRDD2. No J gene was available from TCRdb, and it was assigned here by a germline match of the DNA. Germline V gene data show CDR1 as TSWWSYY and CDR2 as QGS. V was pared by 2 bases and J by 0 bases, with 26 bases of the junction left unmatched. The CDR3 is made up of 23 amino acids. This chain's CDR3 is CALGESRRPSYRVGLLYTDKLIF. The CDR3 region has the DNA TGTGCTCTTGGGGAATCCCGGCGGCCTTCCTATCGTGTCGGGCTACTCTACACCGATAAACTCATCTTT.

This clone was seen a handful of times. TCRdb records a much larger clone's protein for this DNA, with a difference at residue 16 that likely arises from a read error; the protein given is the translation of the DNA. The J gene went uncalled, whereas the V gene is TRDV1; TRDD3 is the table's D call, not checked against the DNA. The V gene's germline CDR1 is TSWWSYY and CDR2 QGS. The CDR3 totals 18 residues. CDR3 region: CALGVHRAQVEYTDKFIF. Here the CDR3 DNA reads TGTGCTCTTGGGGTCCATCGAGCCCAGGTCGAGTACACCGATAAATTCATCTTT.

This clone was picked up a small number of times. TCRdb attributes to this sequence the protein of a much larger clone, which differs from the DNA translation at residue 7; a read error is likely, and the protein displayed is translated from the DNA. This chain uses TRDV1 with TRDJ1, with D maybe TRDD3 (6 bases). No J segment appears in TCRdb, so it was assigned here by matching the sequence to germline. V dropped 1 base and J dropped 2 bases, with 38 bases sitting between them. The CDR3 totals 24 residues. Germline CDR1 reads TSWWSYY; CDR2 reads QGS. The CDR3 DNA follows: TGTGCTCTTGGGGAACGGCCCTTCTCAAGATCCTGGGCTGGGGCCTCACTAAAAACCGATAAACTCATCTTT. Protein: CALGERPFSRSWAGASLKTDKLIF.

This clone was recorded at least ten times. This DNA translates differently at residue 5 from the TCRdb protein, which is that of a much larger clone; a read error is likely, and the protein shown is the DNA's own translation. The chain recombines TRDV2 with TRDJ1, with TRDD3 matching over 10 bases. Here the J gene came from matching the DNA to germline, since TCRdb omits it. V lost 6 bases to trimming and J lost 4 bases; unmatched junction nucleotides: 22. Germline CDR1 is GEAIGNYY and CDR2 is EKD. The CDR3 is 19 residues long. CDR3 DNA: TGTGCCTGTTCCCTCCTACGTACTGGGGGATCGGCTTCCAGCGATAAACTCATCTTT. Translated, it gives CACSLLRTGGSASSDKLIF.

This clone was found a few times. A read error is likely here: a far larger clone is one base away. Other DNA sequences in the sample encode the same CDR3. The chain recombines TRDV1 with TRDJ1; 7 bases agree with TRDD3. TCRdb carries no J gene annotation; the J gene was assigned here by matching the DNA with germline. The junction had 31 bases not matched to a gene; V was cut back by 2 bases and J by 1 base. CDR1 is TSWWSYY, CDR2 QGS, per germline. This CDR3 has 24 amino acids. CDR3 DNA sequence: TGTGCTCTTGGGGAAGGGGAAGGAACAGTCATTCCAGTACTGGGGATTGCCTGCACCGATAAACTCATCTTT. Translated: CALGEGEGTVIPVLGIACTDKLIF.

Of note for this clone: The TCRdb protein, from a much larger clone, departs from this DNA's translation at residue 28, likely by read error; the protein shown derives from the DNA. No J gene call was made, and the V gene is TRDV1; TRDD3 was called by the table and not checked on the DNA. CDR3 length: 30 residues. The V gene's germline CDR1 is TSWWSYY and CDR2 QGS. The CDR3: CALGEIGRQDTFHFLYRRIWGITLLDKPIF. DNA for the CDR3: TGTGCTCTTGGGGAGATTGGCCGTCAAGATACCTTTCATTTCCTGTACCGGAGGATTTGGGGGATAACGTTACTCGATAAACCCATCTTT.

In this sample, this clone turned up many times. The TCRdb record carries a much larger clone's protein, which differs from this DNA's translation at residue 4; a read error is the likely cause, and the protein listed here is the DNA translation. This CDR3 is CACGTGGPYTDKLIF. In nucleotides, the CDR3 is TGTGCCTGTGGCACAGGGGGACCGTACACCGATAAACTCATCTTT. The chain links TRDV2 to TRDJ1; possibly TRDD3 for D (6 bases). CDR1 GEAIGNYY and CDR2 EKD come from the germline V gene. The CDR3 totals 15 residues. V was trimmed by 5 bases and J by 0 bases, leaving 15 bases between them.

This clone has at least ten counts. The protein TCRdb gives is from a much larger clone and does not agree with this DNA's translation at residue 8, likely a read error; the protein shown here comes from the DNA. The rearrangement links TRDV2 to TRDJ3; D unclear. Trimming removed 4 bases from V and 3 bases from J, with 12 bases in between. The CDR3 loop spans 16 amino acids. The germline V gene encodes CDR1 GEAIGNYY and CDR2 EKD. In DNA form, the CDR3 reads TGTGCCTGTGATCCCAAAAGCTGCTGGGACACCCGACAGATGTTTTTC. Residues: CACDPKSCWDTRQMFF.

This clone came up a few times. An end of the junction differs from the germline gene, which may be a read error. This sample also contains other DNA sequences that code for the same CDR3. The genes are TRDV2 and TRDJ1; the match to TRDD3 covers 8 bases. TCRdb is silent on the J gene; assignment here came from matching the DNA to germline. CDR3 length: 20 amino acids. Germline CDR1 and CDR2: GEAIGNYY and EKD. CDR3 protein: CACDKGLPPTGGPYTDKLIF. CDR3 nucleotide sequence: TGTGCCTGTGACAAGGGCCTACCACCTACTGGGGGCCCCTACACCGACAAACTCATCTTT.

In regard to this clone: The protein in TCRdb stems from a much larger clone and differs at residue 4 from this DNA's translation, likely a read error; here the protein is translated from the DNA. The rearrangement joins TRDV2 to TRDJ1, with TRDD3 matching 8 bases. The CDR3 spans 14 residues. Germline V CDR1 and CDR2: GEAIGNYY, EKD. CDR3 sequence reads: CACGTGLGADKLIF. The CDR3 region has the DNA TGTGCCTGTGGCACCGGACTGGGGGCCGATAAACTCATCTTT.

Note on this clone: The protein recorded in TCRdb matches a much larger clone and deviates from this DNA's translation at residue 13, suggesting a read error; the protein here is obtained by translating the DNA. This chain connects TRDV2 to TRDJ1; 7 positions match TRDD3. Germline CDR1 is GEAIGNYY and CDR2 is EKD. The CDR3 runs 15 residues. The chain's CDR3 is CACDTVGEYTDKPIF. The CDR3, as DNA: TGTGCCTGTGACACTGTGGGGGAATACACCGATAAACCCATCTTT.

This clone was detected a few times. TCRdb assigns this DNA the protein of a much larger clone, which departs from its translation at residue 17; this likely reflects a read error, and the protein shown comes from translating the DNA. The J gene went uncalled, whereas the V gene is TRDV2; the DNA was not compared with TRDD3, the D call given in the table. This CDR3 region has 18 residues. The germline CDR1 and CDR2 sequences are GEAIGNYY and EKD. The CDR3 sequence: CACDTPLGGGYPTDKLTF. The CDR3 DNA sequence: TGTGCCTGTGACACCCCTTTAGGTGGGGGATACCCCACCGATAAACTCACCTTT.

A remark on this clone: This likely traces to a read error, being one base from a far larger clone. Other DNA sequences from this sample encode an identical CDR3 as well. The V gene is TRDV1, the J gene TRDJ4, with 11 bases that match TRDD3. As TCRdb names no J gene, one was assigned here on the basis of a DNA match to germline. Germline V CDR1 and CDR2: TSWWSYY, QGS. V dropped 6 bases and J dropped 0; count of bases not matched to a gene: 15. This CDR3 region has 18 residues. The CDR3 loop is CALGEKIQLGDKARPLIF. The CDR3 DNA follows: TGTGCTCTTGGAGAAAAGATTCAACTGGGGGATAAGGCCAGACCCCTGATCTTT.

As concerns this clone: Given a far larger clone just one base away, this is likely a sequencing read error. Other nucleotide sequences in the sample specify the same CDR3. Called V gene: TRDV2; the J gene was not called; no DNA check was done on the table's D call, TRDD3. This CDR3 contains 20 residues. CDR1 and CDR2 from the germline V gene are GEAIGNYY and EKD. CDR3 nucleotide sequence: TGTGCCTGTGACACCGTGGGGTCGACTGGGGGTTCTCCCTACACCGATAAACTCATCTTC. This encodes CACDTVGSTGGSPYTDKLIF.

A word on this clone: One base separates it from a far larger clone, so it is likely a read error. Within the sample, other DNA sequences also encode this same CDR3. The chain links TRDV2 to TRDJ1; 8 nucleotides match TRDD3. The J gene, missing from TCRdb, was assigned here through DNA to germline matching. V dropped 3 bases and J dropped 0; count of bases not matched to a gene: 11. This CDR3 region has 17 residues. Germline CDR1 reads GEAIGNYY; CDR2 reads EKD. The CDR3, as DNA: TGTGCCTGTGACTCCGTACTGGGGGCCAGAAACACCGATAAACTCATCTTT. It encodes CACDSVLGARNTDKLIF.

On this clone itself: TCRdb shows a much larger clone's protein in place of this DNA's translation, and the two differ at residue 3, likely through a read error; the protein shown is translated from the DNA. The chain has TRDV1 and TRDJ1; 8 bases map to TRDD3. The CDR3 runs to 16 residues. Per germline, CDR1 TSWWSYY and CDR2 QGS. The CDR3 spells CAPGEQALLGADKLIF. DNA for the CDR3: TGTGCTCCTGGGGAACAGGCGTTACTGGGGGCCGATAAACTCATCTTT.

This clone was seen more than once but under ten times. This DNA's translation and the protein TCRdb lists, from a much larger clone, do not match at residue 8, likely due to a read error; the protein shown is translated from the DNA. Here the CDR3 reads CACDTVGPIRTDKLIF. The DNA for the CDR3 is TGTGCCTGTGACACCGTCGGGCCGATACGCACCGATAAACTCATCTTT. The gene calls are TRDV2 and TRDJ1; TRDD3 might be the D (6 bases). TCRdb records no J gene; here it was assigned by comparing the DNA to germline. The CDR3 extends over 16 amino acids. V was cut by 0 bases and J by 1 base, with 14 bases left in between. Looked up from germline, CDR1 is GEAIGNYY and CDR2 is EKD.

This clone was found a few times. This likely stems from a read error, as it lies one base from a far larger clone. Other DNA sequences in the same sample also yield this CDR3. The chain is built from TRDV1 and TRDJ1; the D gene is possibly TRDD3 (6 bases). The J gene, missing from TCRdb, was assigned here through DNA to germline matching. The V gene lost 6 bases and the J gene lost 3 bases, with 38 bases spanning the gap. The CDR3 totals 22 residues. Germline assignment: CDR1 TSWWSYY and CDR2 QGS. The CDR3 here is CALGGPSYTKKDMKGIPDKLIF. DNA of the CDR3: TGTGCTCTTGGTGGTCCTTCGTATACAAAAAAGGACATGAAGGGGATTCCCGATAAACTCATCTTT.

With respect to this clone: TCRdb attributes to this sequence the protein of a much larger clone, which differs from the DNA translation at residue 4; a read error is likely, and the protein displayed is translated from the DNA. The chain recombines TRDV2 with TRDJ1; D remains unclear. The J gene, not given by TCRdb, was assigned here from a germline match of the nucleotide sequence. Germline V gives CDR1 GEAIGNYY, CDR2 EKD. Trimming took off 7 bases at V and 0 bases at J, with 5 bases between the two ends. This CDR3 comprises 11 residues. The CDR3 here is CAWEYTDKLIF. CDR3 nucleotides: TGTGCCTGGGAGTACACCGATAAACTCATCTTT.

This clone has more than one count but fewer than ten. The protein given by TCRdb reflects a much larger clone and differs at residue 9 from this DNA's translation, likely from a read error; the protein shown is the DNA's translation. This chain connects TRDV1 to TRDJ1; 7 nucleotides line up with TRDD3. The J gene is not listed in TCRdb, so it was assigned here from a DNA match to germline. Germline CDR1 TSWWSYY, CDR2 QGS. V shed 3 bases and J 0 bases; nucleotides not matched to a gene: 16. The length of the CDR3 is 19 residues. DNA for the CDR3: TGTGCTCTTGGGGAGACTCTCCGACCGGGGGATCTATACACCGATAAACTCATCTTT. Amino acids: CALGETLRPGDLYTDKLIF.

This clone showed up many times. The protein recorded in TCRdb matches a much larger clone and deviates from this DNA's translation at residue 4, suggesting a read error; the protein here is obtained by translating the DNA. This chain joins TRDV2 and TRDJ1, with D perhaps being TRDD2 or TRDD3 (6 bases each). Trimming left V 5 bases short and J 4 bases short, with 28 bases between. Germline V gene data show CDR1 as GEAIGNYY and CDR2 as EKD. The CDR3 consists of 18 residues. CDR3 amino acids: CACGQMAFPGDGSDKLIF. CDR3 coding DNA: TGTGCCTGTGGCCAAATGGCCTTCCCGGGGGACGGGAGCGATAAACTCATCTTT.

To note about this clone: The TCRdb protein, from a much larger clone, departs from this DNA's translation at residue 16, likely by read error; the protein shown derives from the DNA. The chain recombines TRDV1 with TRDJ1, with TRDD3 identical over 7 bases. The CDR3 loop spans 20 amino acids. Looked up from germline, CDR1 is TSWWSYY and CDR2 is QGS. The CDR3 here is CALGAIPGDLKGRKTGKLIF. CDR3 DNA: TGTGCTCTTGGGGCAATACCGGGGGATTTAAAAGGGCGTAAGACCGGTAAACTCATCTTT.

On this clone: The protein that TCRdb holds for this DNA derives from a much larger clone and differs from the translated DNA at residue 5, which likely indicates a read error; the protein shown here is translated from the DNA. J is TRDJ3 and V is TRDV2; no firm D call. Here the J gene came from matching the DNA to germline, since TCRdb omits it. Per the germline V gene, CDR1 is GEAIGNYY and CDR2 is EKD. The CDR3 is made up of 17 amino acids. Trimming took 3 bases from V and 0 from J, leaving 11 bases between them. Written as DNA, the CDR3 is TGTGCCTGTGACGACGCGCCCAGCTCCTGGGACACCCGACAGATGTTTTTC. Its translation: CACDDAPSSWDTRQMFF.

This clone has at least ten counts. TCRdb has a much larger clone's protein, which differs at residue 6 from the translation of this DNA, likely because of a read error; what is shown is the protein translated from the DNA. The chain is built from TRDV2 and TRDJ1; 12 bases agree with TRDD3. TCRdb lists no J gene, so it was determined here by aligning the DNA to germline. J lost 0 bases, V lost 3 bases, and 10 bases had no gene match. The CDR3 covers 18 residues. Germline CDR1 reads GEAIGNYY; CDR2 reads EKD. The CDR3 DNA sequence: TGTGCCTGTGACCCTTCGACTGGGGGATACTCTGACACCGATAAACTCATCTTT. Protein product: CACDPSTGGYSDTDKLIF.

At least ten counts were recorded for this clone. Other DNA sequences of this sample code for an identical CDR3. The J gene is TRDJ3, the V gene TRDV2, with 13 bases fitting TRDD3. The CDR3 contains 21 residues. V lost 0 bases and J lost 0; bases outside the gene matches: 7. Germline lookup yields CDR1 GEAIGNYY and CDR2 EKD. The CDR3 here is CACDTVLGDTVSSWDTRQMFF. CDR3 nucleotide sequence: TGTGCCTGTGACACCGTACTGGGGGATACGGTAAGCTCCTGGGACACCCGACAGATGTTTTTC.

As to this clone: The protein held in TCRdb is that of a much larger clone and does not match this DNA's translation at residue 13, likely because of a read error; the protein shown is translated from the DNA. The chain is built from TRDV1 and TRDJ1; D might be TRDD3 (6 bases). The J gene, absent from TCRdb, was called here by matching the DNA to germline. Germline values: CDR1 TSWWSYY, CDR2 QGS. V gave up 2 bases and J gave up 1 base, with 23 bases separating them. The length of the CDR3 is 19 residues. CDR3 region: CALGEGAGARRGCTDKLIF. The CDR3 nucleotides read TGTGCTCTTGGGGAAGGCGCTGGGGCCCGGAGAGGGTGCACCGATAAACTCATCTTT.

This clone came up a few times. TCRdb lists the protein of a much larger clone for this DNA, which differs at residue 9, so this is likely a read error; the protein given here is translated from the DNA itself. The chain combines TRDV1 with TRDJ1; 12 bases map to TRDD3. TCRdb is silent on the J gene; assignment here came from matching the DNA to germline. V shed 4 bases, J shed 6 bases, and the junction held 18 bases outside the gene matches. This CDR3 is built from 19 residues. Germline loops: CDR1 TSWWSYY, CDR2 QGS. DNA of the CDR3: TGTGCTCTTGGGGTATTCCTACTTGAAACTGGGGGATACAGGAATAAACTCATCTTT. It is translated as CALGVFLLETGGYRNKLIF.